The clone carrying this T cell receptor (beta chain) has ten or more counts. MiXCR, applied by TCRdb to the 5' RACE reads, yields one record per CDR3 protein. The sample yields nearly 200,000 distinct CDR3 sequences, approximately 16% seen once. The data originate from a study of identical twins. V dropped 4 bases and J dropped 1; count of bases not matched to a gene: 11. The CDR3 is made up of 19 amino acids. Germline CDR1 and CDR2: MDHEN and SYDVKM. These data were likewise used in another study, on T cells expressing NK-cell markers.

Source material: CD8+ T cells sorted from blood. This receptor was obtained from a woman aged 18-35 years in good health. The gene calls are TRBV28 and TRBJ2-5, with 14 bases fitting TRBD2. CDR3: CASSSVAGTSGGPQETQYF. CDR3 sequence (DNA): TGTGCCAGCAGTTCCGTTGCCGGGACTAGCGGGGGACCCCAAGAGACCCAGTACTTC. Full variable domain (outside the CDR3, taken from reference TRBV28 and TRBJ2-5): DVKVTQSSRYLVKRTGEKVFLECVQDMDHENMFWYRQDPGLGLRLIYFSYDVKMKEKGDIPEGYSVSREKKERFSLILESASTNQTSMYLCASSSVAGTSGGPQETQYFGPGTRLLVL.